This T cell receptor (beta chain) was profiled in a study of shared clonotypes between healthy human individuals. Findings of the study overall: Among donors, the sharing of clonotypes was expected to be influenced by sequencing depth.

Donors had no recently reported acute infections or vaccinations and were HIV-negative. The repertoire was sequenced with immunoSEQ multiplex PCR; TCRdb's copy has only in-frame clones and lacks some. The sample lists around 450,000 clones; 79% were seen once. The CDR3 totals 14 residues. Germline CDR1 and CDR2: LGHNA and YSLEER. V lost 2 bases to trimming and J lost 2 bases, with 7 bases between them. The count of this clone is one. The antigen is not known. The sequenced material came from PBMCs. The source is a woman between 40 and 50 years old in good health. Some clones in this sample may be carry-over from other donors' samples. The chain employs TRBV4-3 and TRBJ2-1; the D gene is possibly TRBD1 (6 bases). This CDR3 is CASSQQGPYNEQFF. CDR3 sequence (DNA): TGCGCCAGCAGCCAACAGGGGCCCTACAATGAGCAGTTCTTC.